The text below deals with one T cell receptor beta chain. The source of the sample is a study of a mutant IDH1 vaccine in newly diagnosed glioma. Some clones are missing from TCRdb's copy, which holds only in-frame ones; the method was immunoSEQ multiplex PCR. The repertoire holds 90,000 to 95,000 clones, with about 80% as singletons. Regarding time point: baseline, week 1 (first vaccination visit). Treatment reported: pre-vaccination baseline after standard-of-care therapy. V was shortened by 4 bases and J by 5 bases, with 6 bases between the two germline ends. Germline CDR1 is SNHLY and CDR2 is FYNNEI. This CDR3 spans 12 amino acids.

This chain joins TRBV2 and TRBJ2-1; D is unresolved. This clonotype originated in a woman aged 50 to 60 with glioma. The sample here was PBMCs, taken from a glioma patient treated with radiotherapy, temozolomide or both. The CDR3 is CASSVTDNEQFF. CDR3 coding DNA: TGTGCCAGCAGTGTAACAGACAATGAGCAGTTCTTC.